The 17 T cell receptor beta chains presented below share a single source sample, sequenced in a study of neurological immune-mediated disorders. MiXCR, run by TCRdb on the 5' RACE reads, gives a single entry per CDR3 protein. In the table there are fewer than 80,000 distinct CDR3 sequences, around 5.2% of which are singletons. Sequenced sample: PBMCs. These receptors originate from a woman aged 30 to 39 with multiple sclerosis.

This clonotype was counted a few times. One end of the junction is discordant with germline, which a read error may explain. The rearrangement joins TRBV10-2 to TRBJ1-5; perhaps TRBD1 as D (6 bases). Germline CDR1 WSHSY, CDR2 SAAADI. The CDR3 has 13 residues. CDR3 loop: CASSEQGSQPQNF. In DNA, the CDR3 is TGCGCCAGCAGTGAGCAGGGGAGCCAGCCCCAGAATTTT.

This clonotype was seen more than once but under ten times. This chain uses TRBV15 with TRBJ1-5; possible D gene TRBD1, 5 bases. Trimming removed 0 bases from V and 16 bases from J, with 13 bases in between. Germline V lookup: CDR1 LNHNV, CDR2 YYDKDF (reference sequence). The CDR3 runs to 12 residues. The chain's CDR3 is CATSRDFSDSHF. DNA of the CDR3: TGTGCCACCAGCAGAGATTTTTCCGACAGTCATTTT.

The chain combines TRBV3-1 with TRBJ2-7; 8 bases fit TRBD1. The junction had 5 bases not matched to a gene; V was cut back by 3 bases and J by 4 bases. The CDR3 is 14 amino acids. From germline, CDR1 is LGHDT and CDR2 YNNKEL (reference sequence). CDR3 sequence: CASSHGQGKYEQYF. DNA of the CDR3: TGTGCCAGCAGCCACGGACAGGGCAAATACGAGCAGTACTTC.

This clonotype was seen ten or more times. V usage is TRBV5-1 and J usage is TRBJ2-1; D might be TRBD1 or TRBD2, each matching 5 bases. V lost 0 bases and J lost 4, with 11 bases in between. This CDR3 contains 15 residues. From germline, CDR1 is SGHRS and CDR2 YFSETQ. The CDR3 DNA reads TGCGCCAGCAGCTTGGCCGGGACGGAATACAATGAGCAGTTCTTC. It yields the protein CASSLAGTEYNEQFF.

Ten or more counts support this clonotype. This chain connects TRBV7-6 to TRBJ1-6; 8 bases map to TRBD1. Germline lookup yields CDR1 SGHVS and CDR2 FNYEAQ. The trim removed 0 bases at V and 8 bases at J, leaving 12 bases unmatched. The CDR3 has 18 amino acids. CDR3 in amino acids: CASSLALAGGELYSPLHF. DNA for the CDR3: TGTGCCAGCAGCTTAGCGCTCGCAGGGGGCGAGTTGTATTCACCCCTCCACTTT.

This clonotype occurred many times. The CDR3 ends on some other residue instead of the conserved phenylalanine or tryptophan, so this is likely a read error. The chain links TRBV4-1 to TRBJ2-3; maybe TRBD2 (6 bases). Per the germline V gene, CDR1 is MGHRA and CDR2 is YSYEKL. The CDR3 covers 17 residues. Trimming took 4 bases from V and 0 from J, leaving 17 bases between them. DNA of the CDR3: TGCGCCAGCAGCCGGGCGGGACTGGTTAGAAGCACAGATACGCAGTATTGT. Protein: CASSRAGLVRSTDTQYC.

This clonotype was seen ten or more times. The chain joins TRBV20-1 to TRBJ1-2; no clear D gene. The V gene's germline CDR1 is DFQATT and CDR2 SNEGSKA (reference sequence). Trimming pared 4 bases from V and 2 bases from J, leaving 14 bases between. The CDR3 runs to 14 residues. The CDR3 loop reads CSATRPPGNYGYTF. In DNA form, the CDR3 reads TGCAGTGCTACTCGACCCCCGGGCAACTATGGCTACACCTTC.

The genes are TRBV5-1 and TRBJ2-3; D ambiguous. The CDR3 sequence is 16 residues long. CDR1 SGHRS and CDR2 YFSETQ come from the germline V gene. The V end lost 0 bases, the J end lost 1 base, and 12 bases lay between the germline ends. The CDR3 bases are TGCGCCAGCAGCTTGGCTATAATTACTCGCACAGATACGCAGTATTTT. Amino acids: CASSLAIITRTDTQYF.

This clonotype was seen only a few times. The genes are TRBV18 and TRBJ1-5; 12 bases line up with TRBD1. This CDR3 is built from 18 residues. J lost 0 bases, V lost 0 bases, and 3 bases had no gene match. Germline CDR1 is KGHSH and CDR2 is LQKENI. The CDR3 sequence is CASSPPGTGGHSNQPQHF. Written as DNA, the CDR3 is TGTGCCAGCTCACCACCGGGGACAGGGGGCCATAGCAATCAGCCCCAGCATTTT.

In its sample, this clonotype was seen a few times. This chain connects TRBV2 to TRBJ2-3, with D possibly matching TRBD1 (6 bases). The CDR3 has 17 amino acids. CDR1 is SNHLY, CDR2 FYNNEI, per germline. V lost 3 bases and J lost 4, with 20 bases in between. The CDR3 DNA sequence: TGTGCCAGCAGTGATGTAGAGGGGGATGAGACCCCAGATACGCAGTATTTT. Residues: CASSDVEGDETPDTQYF.

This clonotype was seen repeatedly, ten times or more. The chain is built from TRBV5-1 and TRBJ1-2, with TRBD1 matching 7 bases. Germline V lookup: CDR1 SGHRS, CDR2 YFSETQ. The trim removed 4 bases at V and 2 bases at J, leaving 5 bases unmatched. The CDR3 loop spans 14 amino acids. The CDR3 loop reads CASSREGQNYGYTF. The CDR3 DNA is TGCGCCAGCAGCCGCGAGGGACAGAACTATGGCTACACCTTC.

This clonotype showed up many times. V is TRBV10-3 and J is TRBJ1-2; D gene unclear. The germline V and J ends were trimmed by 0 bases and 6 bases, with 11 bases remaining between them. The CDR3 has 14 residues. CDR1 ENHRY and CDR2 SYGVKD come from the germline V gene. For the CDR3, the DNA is TGTGCCATCAGTGAGTCAGGTCTCCGGGATGGCTACACCTTC. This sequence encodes CAISESGLRDGYTF.

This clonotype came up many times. In DNA form, the CDR3 reads TGTGCCATCAGTGCAGGAGGGGGAGAGACCCAGTACTTC. It codes for CAISAGGGETQYF. The V gene is TRBV10-3, the J gene TRBJ2-5; TRBD1 or TRBD2 may be the D gene (6 bases each). Germline-derived CDR1 and CDR2 are ENHRY and SYGVKD. The CDR3 runs to 13 residues. V shed 4 bases and J shed 4 bases, with 10 bases lying between them.

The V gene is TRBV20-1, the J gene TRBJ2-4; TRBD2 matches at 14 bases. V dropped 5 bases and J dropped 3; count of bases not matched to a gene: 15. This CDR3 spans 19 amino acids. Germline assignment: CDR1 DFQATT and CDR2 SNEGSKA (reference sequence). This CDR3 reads CSAYLPLTSGGAGKNIQYF. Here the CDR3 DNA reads TGCAGTGCTTACTTGCCCTTGACTAGCGGGGGGGCAGGCAAAAACATTCAGTACTTC.

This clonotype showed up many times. The CDR3 loop reads CASSPATGYYEQYF. CDR3 nucleotides: TGTGCCAGCAGCCCGGCCACAGGGTACTACGAGCAGTACTTC. The chain combines TRBV7-2 with TRBJ2-7; D is perhaps TRBD1 (6 bases). The ends were cut back, 5 bases at V and 3 bases at J, with 14 bases in the middle. CDR1 is SGHTA and CDR2 is FQGNSA in the germline V gene. The CDR3 runs to 14 residues.

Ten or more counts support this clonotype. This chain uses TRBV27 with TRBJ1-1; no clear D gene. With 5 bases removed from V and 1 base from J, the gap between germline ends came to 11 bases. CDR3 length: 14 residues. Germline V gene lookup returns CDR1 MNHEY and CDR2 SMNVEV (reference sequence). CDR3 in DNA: TGTGCCAGCAGTCTCGGACGGACGAACACTGAAGCTTTCTTT. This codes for CASSLGRTNTEAFF.

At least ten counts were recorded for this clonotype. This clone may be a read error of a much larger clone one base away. CDR3 loop: CAISESKLAGTDNEQFF. CDR3 bases: TGTGCCATCAGTGAGTCGAAGCTAGCGGGGACCGACAATGAGCAGTTCTTC. This chain links TRBV10-3 with TRBJ2-1; the match to TRBD2 covers 9 bases. There are 17 residues in the CDR3. After removal of 0 bases from V and 5 bases from J, the junction contained 8 bases not matched to a gene. Germline V gene data show CDR1 as ENHRY and CDR2 as SYGVKD.